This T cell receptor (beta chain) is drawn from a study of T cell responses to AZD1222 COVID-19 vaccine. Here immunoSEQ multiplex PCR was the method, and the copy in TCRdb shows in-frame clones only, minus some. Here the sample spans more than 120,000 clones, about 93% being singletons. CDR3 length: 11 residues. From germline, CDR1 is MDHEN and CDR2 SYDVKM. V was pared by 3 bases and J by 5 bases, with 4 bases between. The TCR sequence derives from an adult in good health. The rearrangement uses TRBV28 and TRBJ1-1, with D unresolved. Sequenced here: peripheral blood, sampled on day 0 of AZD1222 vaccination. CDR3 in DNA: TGTGCCAGCAGTTTGTATACTGAAGCTTTCTTT. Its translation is CASSLYTEAFF.